Each of the 20 T cell receptor beta chains below was sequenced from the same sample in a study of T-cell reconstitution after alpha-beta-depleted transplantation in children. Unique molecular identifiers were incorporated into the prepared TCRbeta library. From the PCR reads, TCRdb called clonotypes with MiXCR, one entry per CDR3 protein. The sample lists some 190,000 distinct CDR3 sequences, approximately 12% seen once, with around 14% in the top ten. Sequencing was performed on PBMCs, taken before TCRalphabeta/CD19-depleted stem cell transplant. These receptors originate from a boy younger than 10 with acute myeloid leukemia, due to receive a stem cell transplant.

This clonotype has at least ten counts. J is TRBJ1-3 and V is TRBV12-3 or TRBV12-4; the D gene is possibly TRBD1 (5 bases). V lost 6 bases and J lost 4, with 13 bases in between. The CDR3 covers 14 residues. The CDR3 DNA reads TGTGCCAGCAGCCCACAGGACGTGGGAAACACCATATATTTT. Protein product: CASSPQDVGNTIYF.

Ten or more counts support this clonotype. The chain combines TRBV5-1 with TRBJ2-3; TRBD1 matches 7 bases. The CDR3 is made up of 15 amino acids. The V segment lost 4 bases and the J segment 3 bases; nucleotides outside the gene matches: 8. Per the germline V gene, CDR1 is SGHRS and CDR2 is YFSETQ. The CDR3: CASSKEGQLTDTQYF. The CDR3 DNA is TGCGCCAGCAGCAAAGAGGGACAGTTAACAGATACGCAGTATTTT.

This clonotype was recorded at least ten times. This chain connects TRBV7-2 to TRBJ2-7; tentative D call: TRBD2 (6 bases). V was shortened by 3 bases and J by 3 bases, with 9 bases between the two germline ends. Looked up from germline, CDR1 is SGHTA and CDR2 is FQGNSA. The CDR3 extends over 13 amino acids. In nucleotides, the CDR3 is TGTGCCAGCAGCTTGGGACTGATCTACGAGCAGTACTTC. It codes for CASSLGLIYEQYF.

This clonotype has a count of ten or more. V and J are TRBV7-2 and TRBJ2-7, with 9 bases fitting TRBD1. This CDR3 has 16 residues. V dropped 4 bases and J dropped 0; count of bases not matched to a gene: 7. Germline CDR1 is SGHTA and CDR2 is FQGNSA. CDR3 in DNA: TGTGCCAGCAGCTATAAGACAGGGGGGGCCTCCTACGAGCAGTACTTC. Protein product: CASSYKTGGASYEQYF.

This clonotype has a count of ten or more. V gene TRBV10-2 combines with J gene TRBJ2-5, with TRBD2 matching 9 bases. From germline, CDR1 is WSHSY and CDR2 SAAADI. The trim removed 6 bases at V and 5 bases at J, leaving 4 bases unmatched. The CDR3 is 13 residues long. The CDR3 here is CASRPAGGETQYF. The CDR3 DNA is TGCGCCAGCAGGCCAGCGGGGGGCGAGACCCAGTACTTC.

This clonotype was seen repeatedly, ten times or more. This chain connects TRBV3-1 to TRBJ2-1, with no clear D. The germline V gene encodes CDR1 LGHDT and CDR2 YNNKEL (reference sequence). CDR3 length: 14 residues. V gave up 4 bases and J gave up 4 bases, with 11 bases separating them. CDR3 residues: CASSLTGIYNEQFF. The CDR3 region has the DNA TGTGCCAGCAGCCTGACCGGCATATACAATGAGCAGTTCTTC.

In its sample, this clonotype was seen many times. The rearrangement links TRBV11-2 to TRBJ1-1, with TRBD1 as a possible D gene (6 bases). V was cut by 2 bases and J by 7 bases, with 14 bases left in between. Germline values: CDR1 SGHAT, CDR2 FQNNGV. CDR3 length: 14 residues. This CDR3 is CASSLSRGAHEAFF. The CDR3 DNA sequence: TGTGCCAGCAGCTTAAGTCGGGGGGCCCATGAAGCTTTCTTT.

Details on this clonotype: A single base separates this from a much larger clone, so it may be a read error. The chain joins TRBV6-6 to TRBJ1-2; D is uncertain. The CDR3 loop spans 13 amino acids. Germline lookup yields CDR1 MNHNY and CDR2 SVGAGI (reference sequence). CDR3 amino acids: CASKPGINYGYPF. The CDR3 coding sequence is TGTGCCAGCAAGCCAGGAATTAACTATGGCTACCCCTTC.

At least ten counts were recorded for this clonotype. The chain has TRBV7-2 and TRBJ2-1; 7 bases fit TRBD2. The CDR3 runs 17 residues. The V gene end was trimmed by 3 bases and the J gene end by 7 bases; junction bases not matched to a gene: 15. The germline V gene encodes CDR1 SGHTA and CDR2 FQGNSA. In nucleotides, the CDR3 is TGTGCCAGCAGCTTCTCGCCTGTCGGCGGGGGTAGTAATGAGCAGTTCTTC. Translation: CASSFSPVGGGSNEQFF.

This chain joins TRBV27 and TRBJ2-3, with 8 bases lining up with TRBD2. Germline CDR1 is MNHEY and CDR2 is SMNVEV (reference sequence). Trimming removed 7 bases from V and 3 bases from J; junction bases left unmatched: 9. The CDR3 has 15 residues. The CDR3 sequence: CASTTSGETTDTQYF. CDR3 nucleotides: TGTGCCAGCACCACTAGCGGAGAGACAACAGATACGCAGTATTTT.

This clonotype was counted at least ten times. The CDR3 coding sequence is TGTGCCAGCAGCTTAGTGGACCACACAGATACGCAGTATTTT. Translating it yields CASSLVDHTDTQYF. The gene calls are TRBV7-8 and TRBJ2-3; D gene ambiguous. With 1 base removed from V and 2 bases from J, the gap between germline ends came to 7 bases. The CDR3 has 14 amino acids. Germline V gene lookup returns CDR1 SGHVS and CDR2 FQNEAQ.

The sample holds many counts of this clonotype. This rearrangement joins TRBV7-2 to TRBJ2-3; 14 nucleotides agree with TRBD2. V was clipped by 10 bases and J by 1 base; unmatched bases: 1. Germline V lookup: CDR1 SGHTA, CDR2 FQGNSA. CDR3 size: 14 residues. This CDR3 is CATGLAGGTDTQYF. CDR3 coding DNA: TGTGCCACGGGACTAGCGGGGGGCACAGATACGCAGTATTTT.

This clonotype was recorded at least ten times. The chain carries TRBV5-5 and TRBJ2-1; D might be TRBD2 (6 bases). The CDR3 covers 17 residues. Germline V gene data show CDR1 as SGHKS and CDR2 as YYEKEE (reference sequence). The ends were cut back, 2 bases at V and 0 bases at J, with 15 bases in the middle. CDR3 coding DNA: TGTGCCAGCAGCTTCGGTCGGGACTTACGCTCCTACAATGAGCAGTTCTTC. Translating gives CASSFGRDLRSYNEQFF.

In its sample, this clonotype was seen many times. The rearrangement joins TRBV28 to TRBJ2-7; D unresolved. The CDR3 has 12 residues. The ends were cut back, 10 bases at V and 0 bases at J, with 10 bases in the middle. Germline CDR1 is MDHEN and CDR2 is SYDVKM. This CDR3 is CATRTSSYEQYF. The CDR3 DNA reads TGTGCCACCCGGACGTCCTCCTACGAGCAGTACTTC.

The J gene is TRBJ2-2, the V gene TRBV5-4; 8 bases are shared with TRBD2. From germline, CDR1 is SGHNT and CDR2 YYREEE (reference sequence). With 4 bases clipped from V and 4 bases from J, the junction kept 6 bases outside the gene matches. The CDR3 sequence is 15 residues long. CDR3 coding DNA: TGTGCCAGCAGCCCCGGGACTAGTTTCACCGGGGAGCTGTTTTTT. Translated, it gives CASSPGTSFTGELFF.

This clonotype has a count of ten or more. This chain uses TRBV15 with TRBJ2-5; D might be TRBD1 (5 bases). CDR3 length: 15 amino acids. Germline V lookup: CDR1 LNHNV, CDR2 YYDKDF (reference sequence). V shed 0 bases and J shed 2 bases, with 10 bases lying between them. The CDR3 loop is CATSRDPAGQETQYF. The CDR3 nucleotides read TGTGCCACCAGCAGAGATCCGGCAGGGCAAGAGACCCAGTACTTC.

There are many counts of this clonotype. The gene calls are TRBV11-2 and TRBJ2-2; either TRBD1 or TRBD2 may supply D (5 bases each). CDR3 size: 16 residues. Germline loops: CDR1 SGHAT, CDR2 FQNNGV. V gave up 5 bases and J gave up 0 bases, with 13 bases separating them. CDR3 sequence: CASSHNVGANTGELFF. The CDR3 DNA is TGTGCCAGCAGCCATAACGTGGGGGCGAACACCGGGGAGCTGTTTTTT.

The table lists this clonotype with many counts. The chain carries TRBV6-5 and TRBJ1-6; perhaps TRBD1 as D (6 bases). CDR1 MNHEY and CDR2 SVGAGI come from the germline V gene. Trimming took off 7 bases at V and 6 bases at J, with 13 bases between the two ends. The CDR3 is 14 amino acids. The CDR3 protein is CASNLQGGNSPLHF. CDR3 sequence (DNA): TGTGCCAGCAATCTACAGGGTGGTAATTCACCCCTCCACTTT.

This clonotype was seen ten or more times. This chain connects TRBV5-1 to TRBJ2-1; 12 bases fit TRBD2. The CDR3 has 16 residues. Germline CDR1 SGHRS, CDR2 YFSETQ. Trimming removed 4 bases from V and 9 bases from J; junction bases left unmatched: 11. The CDR3 nucleotides read TGCGCCAGCAGCCTCCTAGCGGGAGGGTTCGACGCTGAGCAGTTCTTC. Encoded protein: CASSLLAGGFDAEQFF.

This clonotype was detected many times. Just one base apart from a much larger clone, this may be a read error. The CDR3 region has the DNA TGCGCCAGCAAGGAGGACTCCTACACCGGGGAGCTGCTTTTT. Its protein product is CASKEDSYTGELLF. The chain combines TRBV5-1 with TRBJ2-2, with D maybe TRBD2 (5 bases). Germline assignment: CDR1 SGHRS and CDR2 YFSETQ. This CDR3 is built from 14 residues.